Following are 24 T cell receptor beta chains from one sample sequenced in a study of blood T cell repertoires in COVID-19. Here immunoSEQ multiplex PCR was the method, and the copy in TCRdb shows in-frame clones only, minus some. Among 200,000 to 250,000 clones listed, about four fifths were seen once. Sequencing was carried out using peripheral blood. All receptors come from a woman older than 75 with acute or convalescent COVID-19.

The rearrangement links TRBV10-3 to TRBJ1-1, with D tentatively TRBD1 (6 bases). The V and J ends lost 2 bases and 8 bases respectively, with 12 bases between them. The germline CDR1 and CDR2 sequences are ENHRY and SYGVKD. There are 13 residues in the CDR3. Written as DNA, the CDR3 is TGTGCCATCAGTGAGGGGACACCTAACGAAGCTTTCTTT. It codes for CAISEGTPNEAFF.

The rearrangement joins TRBV6-5 to TRBJ2-7; D perhaps matches TRBD1 (6 bases). There are 13 residues in the CDR3. From germline, CDR1 is MNHEY and CDR2 SVGAGI. V lost 8 bases, J lost 3 bases, and 14 bases lay in between. This CDR3 is CASLRDTNYEQYF. The CDR3 DNA sequence: TGTGCCAGCCTCCGGGACACTAACTACGAGCAGTACTTC.

This clone was observed once. CDR3 residues: CASSPPSAGGTQELFF. CDR3 DNA sequence: TGTGCCAGCTCACCACCATCAGCGGGGGGTACCCAGGAGCTGTTTTTT. The chain joins TRBV18 to TRBJ2-2, with 9 nucleotides matching TRBD2. Germline V gives CDR1 KGHSH, CDR2 LQKENI. With 0 bases clipped from V and 10 bases from J, the junction kept 9 bases outside the gene matches. The CDR3 extends over 16 amino acids.

This clone has only one observation. The chain's CDR3 is CASSQPSVPEQYF. In DNA, the CDR3 is TGTGCCAGCAGCCAGCCCAGCGTTCCCGAGCAGTACTTC. V and J are TRBV3-1 (or the pseudogene TRBV3-2) and TRBJ2-7; D unclear. CDR3 size: 13 residues. V was cut by 3 bases and J by 6 bases, with 12 bases left in between. CDR1 and CDR2 (germline): LGHDT, YNNKEL (reference sequence).

This clone was counted a few times. The chain uses TRBV12-5 and TRBJ1-3, with 7 bases matching TRBD1. CDR1 LGHNT and CDR2 FRNRAP come from the germline V gene. The CDR3 is 16 amino acids. V lost 6 bases, J lost 0 bases, and 8 bases stayed unmatched. CDR3 protein: CASGGGQTNSGNTIYF. As DNA, the CDR3 is TGTGCTAGTGGGGGGGGACAGACAAACTCTGGAAACACCATATATTTT.

The gene calls are TRBV5-1 and TRBJ2-7; unclear D gene. Germline V gene data show CDR1 as SGHRS and CDR2 as YFSETQ. Trimming took off 0 bases at V and 4 bases at J, with 11 bases between the two ends. CDR3 length equals 14 residues. In DNA, the CDR3 is TGCGCCAGCAGCTTGGAAACTAAAATTTACGAGCAGTACTTC. This translates into CASSLETKIYEQYF.

The chain has TRBV28 and TRBJ2-1; 10 nucleotides agree with TRBD2. Trimming took 6 bases from V and 1 from J; bases not matched to a gene: 3. Germline V lookup: CDR1 MDHEN, CDR2 SYDVKM. The CDR3 length is 15 residues. The CDR3 DNA reads as TGTGCCAGCAGCTTGACTAGCGGGTCCTACAATGAGCAGTTCTTC. Encoded protein: CASSLTSGSYNEQFF.

To note about this clone: An end of the junction differs from the germline gene, which may be a read error. V is TRBV29-1 and J is TRBJ1-1; D is unresolved. CDR3 length: 11 residues. Germline loops: CDR1 SQVTM, CDR2 ANQGSEA. This chain's CDR3 is CPFCEISEAFF. The DNA for the CDR3 is TGTCCATTCTGCGAAATTAGTGAAGCTTTCTTT.

The chain couples TRBV5-1 to TRBJ1-6; TRBD1 matches 7 bases. Losses at the gene ends were 0 bases for V and 0 bases for J; bases not matched to a gene: 0. Germline V gene data show CDR1 as SGHRS and CDR2 as YFSETQ. The CDR3 covers 16 residues. The CDR3 sequence is CASSLGDSSYNSPLHF. The DNA for the CDR3 is TGCGCCAGCAGCTTGGGGGACAGCTCCTATAATTCACCCCTCCACTTT. The whole variable domain, remainder taken from reference TRBV5-1 and TRBJ1-6, is KAGVTQTPRYLIKTRGQQVTLSCSPISGHRSVSWYQQTPGQGLQFLFEYFSETQRNKGNFPGRFSGRQFSNSRSEMNVSTLELGDSALYLCASSLGDSSYNSPLHFGNGTRLTVT.

The CDR3 region is CAWSVRDRVYNEQFF. Here the CDR3 DNA reads TGTGCCTGGAGTGTACGGGACAGGGTCTACAATGAGCAGTTCTTC. This chain uses TRBV30 with TRBJ2-1; 9 positions agree with TRBD1. The trim removed 0 bases at V and 3 bases at J, leaving 3 bases unmatched. The germline V gene has CDR1 GTSNPN and CDR2 SVGIG (reference sequence). This CDR3 has 15 amino acids.

This rearrangement joins TRBV6-5 to TRBJ2-1; TRBD1 matches 9 bases. The trim removed 7 bases at V and 9 bases at J, leaving 7 bases unmatched. The germline gives CDR1 MNHEY, CDR2 SVGAGI. The CDR3 runs to 13 residues. The DNA of the CDR3 is TGTGCCAGCAAGGGGACAGGGCGTGGTGAGCAGTTCTTC. Amino acids: CASKGTGRGEQFF.

This chain uses TRBV3-1 (or the pseudogene TRBV3-2) with TRBJ2-5; TRBD1 matches at 7 bases. CDR1 is LGHDT and CDR2 is YNNKEL in the germline V gene (reference sequence). The CDR3 sequence is 12 residues long. V was pared by 7 bases and J by 5 bases, with 4 bases of the junction left unmatched. The CDR3 DNA is TGTGCCAGCACCGACAGGGCTGAGACCCAGTACTTC. Protein: CASTDRAETQYF.

The chain recombines TRBV5-6 with TRBJ1-6, with D unresolved. The V gene lost 1 base and the J gene lost 6 bases, with 11 bases spanning the gap. CDR3 size: 15 residues. Germline V gene data show CDR1 as SGHDT and CDR2 as YYEEEE. CDR3 amino acids: CASSLTQTINSPLHF. In DNA, the CDR3 is TGTGCCAGCAGCTTGACGCAGACTATTAATTCACCCCTCCACTTT.

The chain employs TRBV5-4 and TRBJ2-5; D possibly corresponds to TRBD1 (6 bases). The length of the CDR3 is 14 residues. CDR1 is SGHNT, CDR2 YYREEE, per germline (reference sequence). Trimming took off 1 base at V and 1 base at J, with 8 bases between the two ends. The CDR3 region has the DNA TGTGCCAGCAGCTTGATCAGGGGCCAAGAGACCCAGTACTTC. Translation gives CASSLIRGQETQYF.

About this clone: Its ends do not fully match the called genes, so a read error is possible. This sequence joins TRBV6-2 or TRBV6-3 and TRBJ2-2; D perhaps matches TRBD2 (6 bases). The CDR3 length is 16 residues. Germline V gives CDR1 MNHEY, CDR2 SVGEGT. The DNA of the CDR3 is TGTGCCAGCAGTCACTCGCCTCGACTAGGGTCCGGGGAGCTGTTTTTT. This codes for CASSHSPRLGSGELFF.

The rearrangement links TRBV5-1 to TRBJ2-7; the D gene is possibly TRBD1 (5 bases). Germline CDR1 reads SGHRS; CDR2 reads YFSETQ. CDR3 length: 15 residues. Trimming shortened V by 4 bases and J by 5 bases, and 19 bases separated the two germline ends. The CDR3 loop reads CASSPGGSGRHEQYF. As DNA, the CDR3 is TGCGCCAGCAGCCCGGGTGGGTCAGGGCGCCACGAGCAGTACTTC.

The chain is built from TRBV6-2 or TRBV6-3 and TRBJ2-1; tentative D call: TRBD2 (5 bases). This CDR3 comprises 14 residues. Germline V lookup: CDR1 MNHEY, CDR2 SVGEGT. V dropped 7 bases and J dropped 7 bases, with 17 bases sitting between them. In DNA, the CDR3 is TGTGCCAGCACCCCCGGCGGGCCGAGGAATGAGCAGTTCTTC. Amino acid sequence: CASTPGGPRNEQFF.

The CDR3 coding sequence is TGCAGCGTGGCACAGGGCGGGAACACTGAAGCTTTCTTT. Translated, it gives CSVAQGGNTEAFF. The chain links TRBV29-1 to TRBJ1-1; D is perhaps TRBD1 (6 bases). The length of the CDR3 is 13 residues. V dropped 6 bases and J dropped 1 base, with 12 bases sitting between them. Germline V lookup: CDR1 SQVTM, CDR2 ANQGSEA.

As regards this clone: The same CDR3 can be traced to other DNA sequences in this sample. The chain uses TRBV12-3 or TRBV12-4 and TRBJ1-1; no definite D call. This CDR3 has 13 residues. The V and J ends lost 3 bases and 0 bases respectively, with 5 bases between them. CDR3 residues: CASSFGMNTEAFF. In DNA form, the CDR3 reads TGTGCCAGCAGTTTCGGGATGAACACTGAAGCTTTCTTT.

The count of this clone is one. For the CDR3, the DNA is TGTGCCACCACAGGGGGCGTAGGCTACACCTTC. Protein: CATTGGVGYTF. The gene calls are TRBV6-5 and TRBJ1-2; 9 bases agree with TRBD1. Germline assignment: CDR1 MNHEY and CDR2 SVGAGI. Unmatched junction bases numbered 5, after V lost 10 bases and J lost 8 bases. The CDR3 runs to 11 residues.

This clone was recorded a few times. V usage is TRBV29-1 and J usage is TRBJ2-7; a weak D match, TRBD1 (6 bases). Germline CDR1 and CDR2: SQVTM and ANQGSEA. The germline V and J ends were trimmed by 4 bases and 2 bases, with 15 bases remaining between them. The CDR3 spans 14 residues. As DNA, the CDR3 is TGCAGCGTTGTAAAGGACAGACTTACCTACGAGCAGTACTTC. Protein sequence: CSVVKDRLTYEQYF.

The V call is TRBV19, the J call TRBJ1-1, with D hard to call. CDR3 length: 13 residues. Trimming cost V 3 bases and J 7 bases, with 12 bases left between them. Germline loops: CDR1 LNHDA, CDR2 SQIVND (reference sequence). The DNA of the CDR3 is TGTGCCAGTAGTATCCGGAGCGGACTTGAAGCTTTCTTT. Its translation: CASSIRSGLEAFF.

This chain connects TRBV5-1 to TRBJ1-1; 9 bases align to TRBD1. Germline assignment: CDR1 SGHRS and CDR2 YFSETQ. With 6 bases clipped from V and 1 base from J, the junction kept 10 bases outside the gene matches. The CDR3 is 16 amino acids. The CDR3 loop reads CASKGQGSLSNTEAFF. The CDR3 DNA reads TGCGCCAGCAAAGGACAGGGGTCCCTATCGAACACTGAAGCTTTCTTT.

The chain employs TRBV19 and TRBJ1-3, with 12 bases aligning to TRBD1. V shed 8 bases, J shed 4 bases, and the junction held 6 bases outside the gene matches. This CDR3 has 15 amino acids. Germline lookup yields CDR1 LNHDA and CDR2 SQIVND (reference sequence). CDR3 coding DNA: TGTGCCAGTGGGGACAGGGGGCTGTTCGGAAACACCATATATTTT. This codes for CASGDRGLFGNTIYF. Full variable domain (rest looked up from reference TRBV19 and TRBJ1-3): DGGITQSPKYLFRKEGQNVTLSCEQNLNHDAMYWYRQDPGQGLRLIYYSQIVNDFQKGDIAEGYSVSREKKESFPLTVTSAQKNPTAFYLCASGDRGLFGNTIYFGEGSWLTVV.